This is a list of T cell receptor beta chains from one sample in a study of shared clonotypes between healthy human individuals. Some clones are missing from TCRdb's copy, which holds only in-frame ones; the method was immunoSEQ multiplex PCR. The top ten hold 34% of the sample, which has 550,000 to 800,000 clones, about nine tenths seen once. The specimen sequenced was memory CD8+ T cells from PBMCs. These receptors originate from a man aged 18 to 30 in good health. Some clones in this sample may be carry-over from other donors' samples. Each CDR3 is given with its conserved first and last residue. A D gene is named only where the DNA matches it firmly. Size tells how often a clone was seen (once, few, many) or the class of an expanded clone, and some rows leave it out.

CDR3,DNA,D,J,size,V
CASSSRSLGHNEQFF,TGTGCCAGCAGCTCCCGCTCGTTGGGACACAATGAGCAGTTCTTC,NA,TRBJ2-1,many,TRBV7-9
CASSLGVGTEAFF,TGTGCCAGCAGCTTAGGTGTTGGCACTGAAGCTTTCTTT,NA,TRBJ1-1,NA,TRBV11-2
CASSLHGGPYEQYF,TGTGCCAGCAGCTTACACGGAGGTCCCTACGAGCAGTACTTC,NA,TRBJ2-7,NA,TRBV5-6
CASSLVLAGGFNSYEQYF,TGTGCCAGCAGCTTGGTACTAGCGGGAGGGTTCAATTCCTACGAGCAGTACTTC,TRBD2,TRBJ2-7,NA,TRBV5-6
CASSQTSGLAVTYEQYF,TGTGCCAGCAGCCAGACATCTGGACTAGCGGTAACCTACGAGCAGTACTTC,TRBD2,TRBJ2-7,NA,TRBV4-2
CASSQVLTSGSYEQYF,TGTGCCAGCAGCCAAGTACTCACTAGCGGCTCCTACGAGCAGTACTTC,TRBD2,TRBJ2-7,few,TRBV4-2
CASSPYPGGYEQYF,TGTGCCAGCAGCCCGTACCCTGGGGGATACGAGCAGTACTTC,NA,TRBJ2-7,NA,TRBV9
CASSSTRTAAYEQYF,TGTGCCAGCAGCTCCACCCGGACAGCCGCCTACGAGCAGTACTTC,NA,TRBJ2-7,NA,TRBV7-9
CASSEDRNYGYTF,TGTGCCAGCAGTGAGGACAGAAACTATGGCTACACCTTC,NA,TRBJ1-2,NA,TRBV2
CASSSGSGSSYEQYF,TGTGCCAGCAGCTCGGGAAGTGGTAGCTCCTACGAGCAGTACTTC,NA,TRBJ2-7,NA,TRBV7-9
CASSEARGTGRREQYF,TGTGCCAGCAGTGAAGCGCGGGGGACAGGGCGACGCGAGCAGTACTTC,TRBD1,TRBJ2-7,NA,TRBV2
CASSPRAGDQIFGLLGGYTF,TGTGCCAGCAGCCCGCGGGCGGGGGATCAGATTTTCGGCCTCTTGGGCGGCTACACCTTC,NA,TRBJ1-2,NA,TRBV7-6
CASSPPDGEQYF,TGTGCCAGCAGCCCTCCGGACGGCGAGCAGTACTTC,NA,TRBJ2-7,NA,TRBV9
CASSERMGLAGDLPLEQYF,TGTGCCAGCAGCGAACGAATGGGACTAGCGGGGGACCTCCCTCTCGAGCAGTACTTC,TRBD2,TRBJ2-7,NA,TRBV9
CASSFGTGSYEQYF,TGTGCCAGCAGCTTCGGGACAGGGTCCTACGAGCAGTACTTC,TRBD1,TRBJ2-7,NA,TRBV5-5
CASRVPATGELFF,TGTGCCAGCAGAGTACCCGCCACCGGGGAGCTGTTTTTT,NA,TRBJ2-2,NA,TRBV7-9
CASSAIGELFF,TGTGCCAGCAGCGCGATCGGGGAGCTGTTTTTT,NA,TRBJ2-2,NA,TRBV6-6
CASSGSANQPQHF,TGTGCCAGCAGCGGGTCTGCTAATCAGCCCCAGCACTTT,NA,TRBJ1-5,NA,TRBV11-3
CASSLRTSGSSYEQYF,TGTGCCAGCAGTTTACGCACTAGCGGGTCATCCTACGAGCAGTACTTC,TRBD2,TRBJ2-7,NA,TRBV28
CASSLGLAGGLGEQFF,TGTGCCAGCAGCTTGGGACTGGCGGGAGGGCTTGGGGAGCAGTTCTTC,TRBD2,TRBJ2-1,few,TRBV7-9
CASILVWTAENLNIQYF,TGTGCCAGCATCCTCGTATGGACAGCGGAAAACTTAAACATTCAGTACTTC,NA,TRBJ2-4,NA,TRBV2
CASSITPGGYNEQFF,TGTGCCAGTAGTATTACCCCAGGCGGCTACAATGAGCAGTTCTTC,NA,TRBJ2-1,NA,TRBV19
CASSTSGGTVLYEQYF,TGTGCCAGTAGTACCTCGGGGGGAACGGTTCTCTACGAGCAGTACTTC,TRBD2,TRBJ2-7,NA,TRBV19
CASSLVPSYSNQPQHF,TGTGCCAGCAGTTTAGTTCCGAGCTATAGCAATCAGCCCCAGCATTTT,NA,TRBJ1-5,NA,TRBV28
CASSTGTSGSIINEQFF,TGTGCCAGCAGTACCGGGACTAGCGGGAGCATTATTAATGAGCAGTTCTTC,TRBD2,TRBJ2-1,NA,TRBV27
CASSEAPLPLAGEDEQYF,TGTGCCAGCAGTGAAGCGCCCCTCCCACTAGCGGGAGAGGACGAGCAGTACTTC,TRBD2,TRBJ2-7,NA,TRBV2
CASNYLLRPGAAEAFF,TGTGCCAGCAATTATCTTCTCCGGCCCGGGGCCGCTGAAGCTTTCTTT,NA,TRBJ1-1,NA,TRBV6-6
CASRKGAFYEQYF,TGTGCCAGCCGAAAGGGGGCTTTCTACGAGCAGTACTTC,TRBD1,TRBJ2-7,NA,TRBV27
CASSTPGHLSYNEQFF,TGTGCCAGCAGTACACCGGGACACCTCTCCTACAATGAGCAGTTCTTC,NA,TRBJ2-1,NA,TRBV7-9
CASSPRRGLNQPQHF,TGTGCCAGCTCTCCCCGGAGGGGGCTTAATCAGCCCCAGCATTTT,TRBD1,TRBJ1-5,once,TRBV18
CASSPGTPSEAFF,TGTGCCAGCTCACCCGGGACCCCCTCTGAAGCTTTCTTT,NA,TRBJ1-1,NA,TRBV18
CASSLNDYNEQFF,TGTGCCAGCAGCCTCAATGATTACAATGAGCAGTTCTTC,NA,TRBJ2-1,NA,TRBV13
CASSIGTAYNEQFF,TGTGCCAGTAGTATCGGGACAGCCTACAATGAGCAGTTCTTC,TRBD1,TRBJ2-1,NA,TRBV19
CASRDHRASNEKLFF,TGTGCCAGCAGGGACCACAGGGCCTCTAATGAAAAACTGTTTTTT,NA,TRBJ1-4,NA,TRBV28
CSVLGRNPSTDTQYF,TGCAGCGTTCTTGGCAGGAACCCTAGCACAGATACGCAGTATTTT,NA,TRBJ2-3,NA,TRBV29-1
CASSPGRDRPYEQYF,TGCGCCAGCAGCCCAGGACGGGACAGACCCTACGAGCAGTACTTC,TRBD1,TRBJ2-7,NA,TRBV5-1
CSAAREAQYF,TGCAGCGCAGCTAGAGAGGCCCAGTACTTC,NA,TRBJ2-5,NA,TRBV29-1
CASSLLSEQYF,TGTGCCAGCAGCCTACTGAGCGAGCAGTACTTC,NA,TRBJ2-7,NA,TRBV11-1
CASSHTTGSSYEQYF,TGTGCCAGCAGCCATACAACGGGTAGCTCCTACGAGCAGTACTTC,NA,TRBJ2-7,NA,TRBV7-9
CASSRTGVGEQYF,TGTGCCAGCAGTCGGACAGGGGTTGGCGAGCAGTACTTC,TRBD1,TRBJ2-7,NA,TRBV28
CASSLGWVAGVIEGEQYF,TGTGCCAGCAGCCTGGGGTGGGTAGCGGGAGTAATAGAGGGCGAGCAGTACTTC,TRBD2,TRBJ2-7,NA,TRBV5-6
CASSLTRPFSYNEQFF,TGTGCCAGCAGCTTAACACGGCCTTTCTCCTACAATGAGCAGTTCTTC,NA,TRBJ2-1,NA,TRBV7-9
CAISRDRAPSSYEQYF,TGTGCCATCAGTAGGGACAGGGCCCCTTCTTCCTACGAGCAGTACTTC,TRBD1,TRBJ2-7,NA,TRBV10-3
CASSEARAVWYTEAFF,TGTGCCAGCAGTGAAGCCCGAGCGGTTTGGTACACTGAAGCTTTCTTT,NA,TRBJ1-1,NA,TRBV6-1
CASGPGLAGGNEQFF,TGTGCCAGCGGTCCGGGACTAGCGGGAGGCAATGAGCAGTTCTTC,TRBD2,TRBJ2-1,NA,TRBV4-2
CASSLGPGSSYNEQFF,TGTGCCAGCAGTTTAGGTCCAGGTAGCTCCTACAATGAGCAGTTCTTC,NA,TRBJ2-1,NA,TRBV27
CASILSGGSDTQYF,TGTGCCAGCATATTATCGGGGGGATCAGATACGCAGTATTTT,TRBD2,TRBJ2-3,NA,TRBV2
CASSQTPGQGAHEQYF,TGCGCCAGCAGCCAAACACCGGGACAGGGGGCCCACGAGCAGTACTTC,TRBD1,TRBJ2-7,NA,TRBV4-1
CASSQEGTNYEQYF,TGCGCCAGCAGCCAAGAGGGGACCAACTACGAGCAGTACTTC,NA,TRBJ2-7,NA,TRBV4-1
CASSFPFGREDPHTQYF,TGTGCCAGCAGCTTTCCTTTTGGGCGGGAAGACCCCCATACGCAGTATTTT,NA,TRBJ2-3,NA,TRBV7-9
CASRIGTGSSYNEQFF,TGTGCCAGCAGAATCGGAACAGGATCCTCCTACAATGAGCAGTTCTTC,NA,TRBJ2-1,NA,TRBV7-9
CASSLGIGQPQHF,TGCGCCAGCAGCTTGGGGATAGGTCAGCCCCAGCATTTT,NA,TRBJ1-5,NA,TRBV5-1
CASSPRGLVYEQYF,TGTGCCAGTAGTCCAAGGGGACTAGTCTACGAGCAGTACTTC,TRBD2,TRBJ2-7,once,TRBV19
CSAPGATEGGYTF,TGCAGCGCCCCAGGGGCAACCGAGGGAGGCTACACCTTC,NA,TRBJ1-2,once,TRBV29-1
CASSVVTVEGARSGYTF,TGTGCCAGCAGCGTAGTAACGGTCGAGGGGGCGCGGAGTGGCTACACCTTC,TRBD1,TRBJ1-2,NA,TRBV9
CASSQPTTVQETQYF,TGCGCCAGCAGCCAACCGACGACAGTTCAAGAGACCCAGTACTTC,NA,TRBJ2-5,NA,TRBV4-1
CASSTFLEFPFF,TGCGCCAGCAGCACCTTCCTAGAGTTCCCGTTCTTC,NA,TRBJ2-1,once,TRBV5-1
CASSEALGRDNEQFF,TGTGCCAGCAGTGAAGCGCTTGGTAGGGACAATGAGCAGTTCTTC,NA,TRBJ2-1,NA,TRBV2